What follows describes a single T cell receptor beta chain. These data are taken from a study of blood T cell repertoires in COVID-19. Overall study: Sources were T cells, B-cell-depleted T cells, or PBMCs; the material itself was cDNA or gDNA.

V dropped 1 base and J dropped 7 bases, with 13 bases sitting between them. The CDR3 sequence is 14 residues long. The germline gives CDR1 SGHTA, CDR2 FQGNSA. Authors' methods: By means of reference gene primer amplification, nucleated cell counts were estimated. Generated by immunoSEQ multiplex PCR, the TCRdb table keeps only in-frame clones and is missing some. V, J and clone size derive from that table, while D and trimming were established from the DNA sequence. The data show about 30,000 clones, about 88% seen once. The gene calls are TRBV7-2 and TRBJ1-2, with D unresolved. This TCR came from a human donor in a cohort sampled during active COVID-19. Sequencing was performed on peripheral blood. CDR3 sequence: CASSLGMRVGGYTF. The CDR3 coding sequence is TGTGCCAGCAGCTTAGGCATGAGGGTGGGTGGCTACACCTTC.